Described below is a single T cell receptor (beta chain) sequence and its context. This clonotype appeared many times. The antigen it recognizes is unknown. Base qualities are not at hand, and no much larger clone is one base apart. The data originate from a study of CD8 T cells in ankylosing spondylitis (dated by TCRdb to about 2017). With respect to the entire study: The study profiled T cell receptor beta repertoires in healthy donors and ankylosing spondylitis patients to find disease-linked TCR variants. Peripheral blood was sampled, and synovial fluid was additionally collected from ankylosing spondylitis patients. In total, the full study cohort was made up of 85 to 140 healthy donors and 20 to 25 ankylosing spondylitis patients. The investigation overall reported the following: According to the report, matched synovial fluid samples from ankylosing spondylitis patients were significantly enriched for the disease-linked clones. Blood from ankylosing spondylitis patients appeared to be characterized by a TCR beta motif made up of about 8 highly homologous amino acid variants. Some of the motif variants had been reported before in the synovial fluid and blood of reactive arthritis patients, a finding that suggests common disease-initiation mechanisms. A CD8+ phenotype was shown by the disease-linked clones, which were found at relatively low frequencies in peripheral blood.

TCRdb names Illumina HiSeq 2500 as the instrument used. TCR beta libraries were prepared by quantitative 5'-RACE with molecular barcodes. In the authors' own workflow: A new computational method, built on a probabilistic model of VDJ rearrangement, was used to identify disease-linked TCR variants. TCRdb cleaned the public reads at Q25 with fastp, built clones with MiXCR and kept in-frame beta chains. Rows with one shared CDR3 protein collapse into an entry with the most common genes and DNA. TCRdb's processing, not the authors' own work, is the source of the V and J calls. This sample gives roughly 700,000 distinct CDR3 sequences in total; under 20% of them show up just once. The top ten clonotypes cover under 20% of the sample. CDR1 is given as SNHLY and CDR2 as FYNNEI, both from the germline V gene. Trimming takes 6 bases off V and 7 bases off J; junction bases not matched to a gene: 4. The CDR3 contains 14 residues, cysteine and phenylalanine counted. This entry keeps only the CDR3 DNA: 42 bases, framed from base 1.

This clonotype was sampled from a male donor with ankylosing spondylitis. The receptor chain draws on TRBV2 and TRBJ1-6; 9 bases in between match TRBD1. The sequenced sample was blood, either unsorted or a sorted T cell fraction (not recorded which). The nucleotides read TGTGCCAGCAGACCCGGGACAGGGAATTCACCCCTCCACTTT. The translation is CASRPGTGNSPLHF.